This is a list of T cell receptor beta chains from one sample in a study of CD8 T cells in Susac syndrome. MiXCR was run by TCRdb on the immunoSEQ multiplex PCR reads, yielding one entry per CDR3 protein. This table has about 150,000 distinct CDR3 sequences, approximately 93% appearing once. Input material: CD4+ T cells from PBMCs. Receptors originate from a human donor with multiple sclerosis. Both conserved end residues are part of each CDR3. D genes are given only for firm matches. Rows give clone size only sometimes, using once, few, many, or a class for an expanded clone.

V gene	D gene	J gene	clone size	CDR3 DNA	CDR3 protein
TRBV5-6	.	TRBJ2-7	.	TGTGCCAGCAGCTTGGCCGGGGCAGAGTGGTACTTC	CASSLAGAEWYF
TRBV12-3/TRBV12-4	.	TRBJ1-2	.	TGTGCCAGCAGTACCTCGATATACTATGGCTACACCTTC	CASSTSIYYGYTF
TRBV30	TRBD1	TRBJ2-5	.	TGTGCCTGGAGTGGAGGGGGCACGCAGGAGACCCAGTACTTC	CAWSGGGTQETQYF
TRBV5-1	TRBD2	TRBJ2-1	.	TGCGCCAGCAGCCAAGCGGGAGTCTACAATGAGCAGTTCTTC	CASSQAGVYNEQFF
TRBV7-9	.	TRBJ2-2	.	TGTGCCAGCAGCGTAGGACTGGGTGGCACCGGGGAGCTGTTTTTT	CASSVGLGGTGELFF
TRBV7-9	.	TRBJ2-3	.	TGTGCCAGCAGCTCCCTGGGGGGAGTTGGCAGCACAGATACGCAGTATTTT	CASSSLGGVGSTDTQYF
TRBV2	TRBD1	TRBJ1-2	.	TGTGCCAGCACTGAACCCCCCCGACAGGGAGGGTATGGCTACACCTTC	CASTEPPRQGGYGYTF
TRBV3-1	.	TRBJ2-1	.	TGTGCCAGCAGCCAAGTCCTGGGTACAGGCGGCAACAATGAGCAGTTCTTC	CASSQVLGTGGNNEQFF
TRBV20-1	TRBD1	TRBJ2-7	.	TGCAGTGCTAGAGAGACAGGGGGGTCCTACGAGCAGTACTTC	CSARETGGSYEQYF
TRBV5-1	TRBD1	TRBJ2-5	.	TGCGCCAGCAGCTTGACAGGGGCGTCAGAGACCCAGTACTTC	CASSLTGASETQYF
TRBV6-5	TRBD1	TRBJ2-7	.	TGTGCCAGCAGTTACTCGGGCCCGGGACAGACCTACGAGCAGTACTTC	CASSYSGPGQTYEQYF
TRBV7-2	TRBD2	TRBJ2-2	.	TGTGCCAGCAGCCTAGCGGGAGTGGGGACCGGGGAGCTGTTTTTT	CASSLAGVGTGELFF
TRBV7-9	.	TRBJ2-3	.	TGTGCCAGCAGCTTGGGGGGAATTTTTCTTACGCAGTATTTT	CASSLGGIFLTQYF
TRBV7-6	.	TRBJ2-7	.	TGTGCCAGCAGCTTAGTGTCGGCCGAGCAGTACTTC	CASSLVSAEQYF
TRBV6-2/TRBV6-3	.	TRBJ1-5	once	TGTGCCAGCAGTTACCAGGGCAATAGCAATCAGCCCCAGCATTTT	CASSYQGNSNQPQHF
TRBV30	.	TRBJ1-1	.	TGTGCCTGGAGTCGATTGGGCCTGGAAGCTTTCTTT	CAWSRLGLEAFF
TRBV5-1	TRBD1	TRBJ1-2	.	TGCGCCAGCAGCGGGGGACAGACCTATGGCTACACCTTC	CASSGGQTYGYTF
TRBV12-3/TRBV12-4	.	TRBJ2-7	.	TGTGCCAGCAGTTTATTTCTGGACGGAGCCTACGAGCAGTACTTC	CASSLFLDGAYEQYF
TRBV6-1	.	TRBJ2-5	once	TGTGCCAGCGGCCCGCGGCGAGAGACCCAGTACTTC	CASGPRRETQYF
TRBV2	.	TRBJ2-3	.	TGTGCCAGCAACAGGCCCTCGGTAGATACGCAGTATTTT	CASNRPSVDTQYF
TRBV19	.	TRBJ2-6	.	TGTGCCAGTAGGCGGTCTGGGGCCAACGTCCTGACTTTC	CASRRSGANVLTF
TRBV2	.	TRBJ1-2	.	TGTGCCAGCAGACAGACGGAATATGGCTACACCTTC	CASRQTEYGYTF
TRBV5-6	TRBD1	TRBJ2-5	.	TGTGCCAGCAGCTTGGACAGGGGCTTCCAAGAGACCCAGTACTTC	CASSLDRGFQETQYF
TRBV5-1	.	TRBJ1-6	.	TGCGCCAGCAGCTTGGGGTCACAGCTAAATTCACCCCTCCACTTT	CASSLGSQLNSPLHF
TRBV18	.	TRBJ1-5	.	TGTGCCAGCTCACCACGAGGGGTGGAGGGCGGTCAGCCCCAGCATTTT	CASSPRGVEGGQPQHF
TRBV10-1	.	TRBJ2-2	.	TGCGCCAGCAGACAGGCCTTGGACACCGGGGAGCTGTTTTTT	CASRQALDTGELFF